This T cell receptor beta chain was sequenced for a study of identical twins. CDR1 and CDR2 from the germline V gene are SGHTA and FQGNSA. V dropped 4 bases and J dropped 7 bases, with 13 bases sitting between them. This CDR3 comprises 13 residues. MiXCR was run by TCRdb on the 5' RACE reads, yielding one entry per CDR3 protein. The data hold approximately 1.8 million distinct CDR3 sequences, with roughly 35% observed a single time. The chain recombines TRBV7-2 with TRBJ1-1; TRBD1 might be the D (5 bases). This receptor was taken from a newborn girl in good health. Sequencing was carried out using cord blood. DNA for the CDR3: TGTGCCAGCAGCTATAGGGGAATGATTGAAGCTTTCTTT. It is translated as CASSYRGMIEAFF. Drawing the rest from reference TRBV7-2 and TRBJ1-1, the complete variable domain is GAGVSQSPSNKVTEKGKDVELRCDPISGHTALYWYRQSLGQGLEFLIYFQGNSAPDKSGLPSDRFSAERTGGSVSTLTIQRTQQEDSAVYLCASSYRGMIEAFFGQGTRLTVV.